This T cell receptor (beta chain) was found in a study of blood T cell repertoires in COVID-19. Only a few counts were recorded for this clone. Study members were between 18 and 89 years old and lived in 20 to 30 US regions. In assigning cohorts, the study relied on participant-reported clinical history. Donors in Cohort 3 who had recovered were those with two negative PCRs, healthcare professional clearance, or resolution of their symptoms. The CDR3 consists of 15 residues. V lost 0 bases, J lost 0 bases, and 9 bases lay in between. Germline values: CDR1 MGHRA, CDR2 YSYEKL. Original data processing: Cell counts per sample came from amplifying reference gene primers. Some clones are missing from TCRdb's copy, which holds only in-frame ones; the method was immunoSEQ multiplex PCR. That table supplies the V and J calls and clone size; D and trimming were determined from the DNA. Among around 290,000 clones, roughly 86% were seen once, and the ten largest hold around 2.4%.

The chain employs TRBV4-1 and TRBJ2-7; D remains unclear. This clonotype was sampled from a woman between 18 and 29 years old who had recovered from COVID-19. Specimen: PBMCs or T cells enriched from blood (not recorded which). Here the CDR3 reads CASSQDRRPSYEQYF. The CDR3 bases are TGCGCCAGCAGCCAAGATCGTCGTCCCTCCTACGAGCAGTACTTC.